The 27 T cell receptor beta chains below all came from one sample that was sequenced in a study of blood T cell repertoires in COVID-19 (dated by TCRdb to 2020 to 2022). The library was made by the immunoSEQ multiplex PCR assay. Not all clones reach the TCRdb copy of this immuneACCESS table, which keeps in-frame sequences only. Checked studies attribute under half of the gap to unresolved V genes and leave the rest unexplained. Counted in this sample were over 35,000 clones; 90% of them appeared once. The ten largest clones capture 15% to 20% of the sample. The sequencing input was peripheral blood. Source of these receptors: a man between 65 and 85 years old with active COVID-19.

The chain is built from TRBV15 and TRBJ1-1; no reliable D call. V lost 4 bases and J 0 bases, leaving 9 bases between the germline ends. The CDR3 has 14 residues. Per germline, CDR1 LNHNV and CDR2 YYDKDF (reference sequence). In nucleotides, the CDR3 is TGTGCCACCAGCAACTCGTATGTGAACACTGAAGCTTTCTTT. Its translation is CATSNSYVNTEAFF.

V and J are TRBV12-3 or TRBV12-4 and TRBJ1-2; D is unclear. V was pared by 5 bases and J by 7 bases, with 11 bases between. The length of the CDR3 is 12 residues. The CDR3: CASSKRLVGYTF. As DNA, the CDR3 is TGTGCCAGCAGTAAGAGGCTGGTTGGCTACACCTTC.

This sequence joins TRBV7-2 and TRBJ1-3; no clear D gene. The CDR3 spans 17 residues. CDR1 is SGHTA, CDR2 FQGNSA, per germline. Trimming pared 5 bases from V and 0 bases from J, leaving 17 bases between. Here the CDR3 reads CASSQSPPWSSGNTIYF. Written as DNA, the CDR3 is TGTGCCAGCAGCCAGTCCCCGCCTTGGTCCTCTGGAAACACCATATATTTT.

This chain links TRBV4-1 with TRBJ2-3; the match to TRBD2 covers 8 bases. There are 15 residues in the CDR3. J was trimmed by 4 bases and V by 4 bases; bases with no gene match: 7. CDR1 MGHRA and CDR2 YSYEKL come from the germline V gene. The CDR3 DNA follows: TGCGCCAGCAGCCCTCGGGGGGGCAGGGCAGATACGCAGTATTTT. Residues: CASSPRGGRADTQYF.

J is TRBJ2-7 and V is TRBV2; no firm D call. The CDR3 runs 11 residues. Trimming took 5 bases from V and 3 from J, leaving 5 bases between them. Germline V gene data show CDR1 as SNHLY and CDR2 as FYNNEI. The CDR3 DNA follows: TGTGCCAGCAGTCAGATCTACGAGCAGTACTTC. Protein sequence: CASSQIYEQYF.

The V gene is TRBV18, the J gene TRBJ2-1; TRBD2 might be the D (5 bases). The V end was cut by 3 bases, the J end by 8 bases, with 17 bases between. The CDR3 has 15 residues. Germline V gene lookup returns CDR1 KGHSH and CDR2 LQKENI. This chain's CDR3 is CASSPSTRRPHEQFF. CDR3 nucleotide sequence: TGTGCCAGCTCACCGTCAACAAGGAGGCCACATGAGCAGTTCTTC.

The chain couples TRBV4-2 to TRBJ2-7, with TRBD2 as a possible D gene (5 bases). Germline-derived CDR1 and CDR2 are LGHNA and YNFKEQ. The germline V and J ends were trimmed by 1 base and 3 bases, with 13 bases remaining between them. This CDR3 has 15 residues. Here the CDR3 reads CASSQATSKLYEQYF. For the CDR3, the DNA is TGTGCCAGCAGCCAAGCTACTAGTAAGCTCTACGAGCAGTACTTC.

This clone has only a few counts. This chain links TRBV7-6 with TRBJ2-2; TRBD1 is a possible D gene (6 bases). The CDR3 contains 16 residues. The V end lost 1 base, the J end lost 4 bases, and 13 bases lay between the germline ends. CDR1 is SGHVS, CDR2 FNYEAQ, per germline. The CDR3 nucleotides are TGTGCCAGCAGCTTAGTAGTAGGGGGAACCACCGGGGAGCTGTTTTTT. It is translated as CASSLVVGGTTGELFF.

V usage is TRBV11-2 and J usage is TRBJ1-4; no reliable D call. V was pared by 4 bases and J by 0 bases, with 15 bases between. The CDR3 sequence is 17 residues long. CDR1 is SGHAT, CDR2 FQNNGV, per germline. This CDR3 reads CASSSFGGPSTNEKLFF. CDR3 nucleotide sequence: TGTGCCAGCAGCTCCTTCGGCGGCCCCTCAACTAATGAAAAACTGTTTTTT. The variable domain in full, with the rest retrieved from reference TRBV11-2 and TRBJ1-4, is EAGVAQSPRYKIIEKRQSVAFWCNPISGHATLYWYQQILGQGPKLLIQFQNNGVVDDSQLPKDRFSAERLKGVDSTLKIQPAKLEDSAVYLCASSSFGGPSTNEKLFFGSGTQLSVL.

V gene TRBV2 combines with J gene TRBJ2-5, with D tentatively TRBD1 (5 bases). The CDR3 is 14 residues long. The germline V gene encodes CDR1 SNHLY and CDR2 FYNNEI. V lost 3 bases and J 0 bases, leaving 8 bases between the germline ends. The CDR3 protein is CASSETAYQETQYF. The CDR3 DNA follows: TGTGCCAGCAGTGAGACAGCCTACCAAGAGACCCAGTACTTC. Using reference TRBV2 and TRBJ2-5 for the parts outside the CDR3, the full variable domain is EPEVTQTPSHQVTQMGQEVILRCVPISNHLYFYWYRQILGQKVEFLVSFYNNEISEKSEIFDDQFSVERPDGSNFTLKIRSTKLEDSAMYFCASSETAYQETQYFGPGTRLLVL.

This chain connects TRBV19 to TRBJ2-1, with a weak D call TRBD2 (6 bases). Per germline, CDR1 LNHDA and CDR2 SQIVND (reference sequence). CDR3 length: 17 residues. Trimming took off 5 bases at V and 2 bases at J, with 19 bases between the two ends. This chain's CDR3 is CASSRPTQLAAYNEQFF. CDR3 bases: TGTGCCAGTAGTCGACCGACCCAATTAGCGGCCTACAATGAGCAGTTCTTC.

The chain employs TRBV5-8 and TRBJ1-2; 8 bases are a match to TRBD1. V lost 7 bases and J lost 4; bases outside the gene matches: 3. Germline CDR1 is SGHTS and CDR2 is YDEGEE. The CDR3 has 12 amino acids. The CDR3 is CASAQGAYGYTF. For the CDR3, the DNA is TGTGCCAGCGCTCAGGGGGCCTATGGCTACACCTTC.

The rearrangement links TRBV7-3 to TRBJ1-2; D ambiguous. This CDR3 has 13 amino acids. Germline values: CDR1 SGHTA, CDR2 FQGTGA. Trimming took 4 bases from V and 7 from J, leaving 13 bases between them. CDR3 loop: CASSSETGGGYTF. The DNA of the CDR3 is TGTGCCAGCAGCTCCGAGACTGGCGGTGGCTACACCTTC.

The CDR3 nucleotides read TGTGCCAGCACCCTTGGCGGGGCGGATGGCAATGAGCAGTTCTTC. Protein product: CASTLGGADGNEQFF. V is TRBV7-6 and J is TRBJ2-1; TRBD2 might be the D (6 bases). Germline CDR1 is SGHVS and CDR2 is FNYEAQ. The CDR3 runs 15 residues. Trimming cost V 7 bases and J 6 bases, with 19 bases left between them.

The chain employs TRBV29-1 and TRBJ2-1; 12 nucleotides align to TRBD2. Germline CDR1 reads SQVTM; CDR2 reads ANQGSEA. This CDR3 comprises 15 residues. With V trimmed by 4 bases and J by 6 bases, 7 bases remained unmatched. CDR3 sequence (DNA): TGCAGCGTTGCCCCGACTAGCGGGAGCGTCAATGAGCAGTTCTTC. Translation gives CSVAPTSGSVNEQFF.

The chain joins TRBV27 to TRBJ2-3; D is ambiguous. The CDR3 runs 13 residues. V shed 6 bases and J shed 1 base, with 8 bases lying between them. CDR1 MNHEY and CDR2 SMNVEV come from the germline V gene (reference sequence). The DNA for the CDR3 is TGTGCCAGCAGGGTCCTAGGCACAGATACGCAGTATTTT. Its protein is CASRVLGTDTQYF.

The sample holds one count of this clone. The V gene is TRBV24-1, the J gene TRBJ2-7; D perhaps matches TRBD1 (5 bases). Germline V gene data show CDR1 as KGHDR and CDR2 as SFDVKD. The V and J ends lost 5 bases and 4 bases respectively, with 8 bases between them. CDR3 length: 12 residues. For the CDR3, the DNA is TGTGCCACCAGTGGTCAGGGATACGAGCAGTACTTC. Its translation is CATSGQGYEQYF.

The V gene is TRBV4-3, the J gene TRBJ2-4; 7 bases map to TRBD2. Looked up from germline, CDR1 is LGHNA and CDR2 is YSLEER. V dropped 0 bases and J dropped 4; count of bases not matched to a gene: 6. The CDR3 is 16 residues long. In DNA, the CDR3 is TGCGCCAGCAGCCAAGATCTCCCTAGCGGTAAAAACATTCAGTACTTC. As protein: CASSQDLPSGKNIQYF.

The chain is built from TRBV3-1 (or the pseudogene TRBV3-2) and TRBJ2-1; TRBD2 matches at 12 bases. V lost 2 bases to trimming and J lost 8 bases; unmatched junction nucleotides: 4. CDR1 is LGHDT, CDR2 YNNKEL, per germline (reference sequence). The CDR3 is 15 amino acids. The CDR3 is CASSQRTSGKDEQFF. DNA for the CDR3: TGTGCCAGCAGCCAACGGACTAGCGGGAAAGATGAGCAGTTCTTC.

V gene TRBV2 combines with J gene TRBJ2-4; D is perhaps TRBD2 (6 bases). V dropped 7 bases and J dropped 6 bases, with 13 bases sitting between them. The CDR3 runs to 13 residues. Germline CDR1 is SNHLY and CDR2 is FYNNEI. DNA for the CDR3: TGTGCCAGCACCCTCGGGAGTCTAAACATTCAGTACTTC. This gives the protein CASTLGSLNIQYF.

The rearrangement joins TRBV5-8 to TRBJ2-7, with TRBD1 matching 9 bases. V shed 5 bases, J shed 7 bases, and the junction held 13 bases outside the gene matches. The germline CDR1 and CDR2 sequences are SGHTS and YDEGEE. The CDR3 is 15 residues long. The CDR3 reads CASRDRGQGRGEQYF. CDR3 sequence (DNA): TGTGCCAGCAGGGATCGTGGACAGGGGCGGGGAGAGCAGTACTTC. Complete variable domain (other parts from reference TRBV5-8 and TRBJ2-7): EAGVTQSPTHLIKTRGQQATLRCSPISGHTSVYWYQQALGLGLQFLLWYDEGEERNRGNFPPRFSGRQFPNYSSELNVNALELEDSALYLCASRDRGQGRGEQYFGPGTRLTVT.

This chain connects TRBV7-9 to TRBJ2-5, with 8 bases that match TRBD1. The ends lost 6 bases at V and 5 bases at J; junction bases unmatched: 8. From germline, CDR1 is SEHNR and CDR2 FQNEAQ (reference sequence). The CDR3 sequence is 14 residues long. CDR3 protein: CASSFRTGRETQYF. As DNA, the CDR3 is TGTGCCAGCAGTTTCCGGACAGGGCGGGAGACCCAGTACTTC.

CDR3 nucleotides: TGTGCCAGTAGTATAGCCGCCGGGACAGTCCTTAACTATGGCTACACCTTC. Translation gives CASSIAAGTVLNYGYTF. The V gene is TRBV19, the J gene TRBJ1-2; TRBD1 matches at 7 bases. Trimming at V came to 1 base and at J to 1 base, leaving 9 bases not matched to a gene. Per the germline V gene, CDR1 is LNHDA and CDR2 is SQIVND (reference sequence). The CDR3 extends over 17 amino acids.

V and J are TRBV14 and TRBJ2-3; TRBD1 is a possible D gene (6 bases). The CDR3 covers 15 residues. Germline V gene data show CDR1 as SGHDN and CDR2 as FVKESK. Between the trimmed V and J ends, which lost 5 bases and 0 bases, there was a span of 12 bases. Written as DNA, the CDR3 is TGTGCCAGCAGCAACAGGGACACTAGCACAGATACGCAGTATTTT. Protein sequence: CASSNRDTSTDTQYF.

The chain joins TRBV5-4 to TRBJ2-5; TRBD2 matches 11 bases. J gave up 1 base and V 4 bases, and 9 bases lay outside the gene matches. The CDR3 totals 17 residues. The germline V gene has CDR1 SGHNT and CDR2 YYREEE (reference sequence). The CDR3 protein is CASSALFSGGAQETQYF. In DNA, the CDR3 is TGTGCCAGCAGCGCCTTATTTAGCGGGGGGGCCCAAGAGACCCAGTACTTC.

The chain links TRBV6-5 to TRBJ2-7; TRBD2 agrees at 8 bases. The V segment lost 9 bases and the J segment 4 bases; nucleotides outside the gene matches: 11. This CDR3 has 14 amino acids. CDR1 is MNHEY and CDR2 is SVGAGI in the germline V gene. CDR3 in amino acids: CASRLSGTIYEQYF. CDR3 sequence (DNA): TGTGCCAGTCGCCTTAGCGGGACAATTTACGAGCAGTACTTC.

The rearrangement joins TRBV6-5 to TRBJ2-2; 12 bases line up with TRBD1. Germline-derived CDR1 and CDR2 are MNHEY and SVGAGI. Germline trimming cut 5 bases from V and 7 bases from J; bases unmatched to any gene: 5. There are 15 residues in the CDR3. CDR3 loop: CASSRDRGLGGELFF. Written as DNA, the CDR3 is TGTGCCAGCAGTCGGGACAGGGGGCTTGGCGGGGAGCTGTTTTTT.